This T cell receptor beta chain was identified during a study of blood T cells in healthy people across ages. Points from the study as a whole: Age showed a roughly linear inverse relationship with TCR beta diversity per million T cells.

With a J-beta primer mix and a sample-barcoded 5' primer, a second PCR ran roughly 6 to 11 cycles. MiXCR, run by TCRdb on the 5' RACE reads, gives a single entry per CDR3 protein. This table holds some 1.8 million distinct CDR3 sequences, around 40% found once. On this clonotype: As yet, its antigen is unknown. The DNA is omitted, as the CDR3 cannot be located on it reliably, and the CDR3 follows TCRdb's listing.

The sequencing input was blood. The clonotype originates from a human donor in good health.

The chain's CDR3 is CASSEFGRGSSWYF. V usage is TRBV25-1 and J usage is TRBJ2-4; the DNA was not used to check the table's D call, TRBD1. The CDR3 is 14 residues long, ends included. Germline CDR1 reads MGHDK; CDR2 reads SYGVNS.